Listed below are T cell receptor beta chains from one sample, sequenced in a study of T cell responses to AZD1222 COVID-19 vaccine. Sequencing was performed with immunoSEQ multiplex PCR; in TCRdb, only in-frame clones are kept and a portion is missing. The sample lists around 150,000 clones; 92% were seen once. Source: peripheral blood, taken 28 days after the second AZD1222 dose. The source of these receptors is an adult who received the AZD1222 COVID-19 vaccine. The CDR3 runs from the conserved cysteine through the conserved F or W. The order of the fields is CDR3 protein, CDR3 DNA, J gene, V gene, clone size, D gene. The D gene is left open where the match is weak. Clone size is given for some rows only: seen once, a few or many times, or a class if the clone is expanded.

CDR3: CASSFSGGRTDTQYF
DNA: TGTGCCAGCAGTTTTTCCGGGGGGCGCACAGATACGCAGTATTTT
J: TRBJ2-3
V: TRBV27
size: .
D: .

CDR3: CAISEREGGIIYEQYF
DNA: TGTGCCATCAGTGAGCGGGAAGGGGGCATCATCTACGAGCAGTACTTC
J: TRBJ2-7
V: TRBV10-3
size: once
D: TRBD1

CDR3: CASSQDGALGGEQYF
DNA: TGTGCCAGCAGCCAAGATGGGGCGTTAGGGGGGGAGCAGTACTTC
J: TRBJ2-7
V: TRBV3-1/TRBV3-2
size: .
D: .

CDR3: CASSLGRATYFQETQYF
DNA: TGTGCCAGCAGCTTAGGCCGGGCTACCTACTTCCAAGAGACCCAGTACTTC
J: TRBJ2-5
V: TRBV11-2
size: .
D: .

CDR3: CASIAREGLDTQYF
DNA: TGTGCCAGCATCGCCAGGGAAGGATTAGATACGCAGTATTTT
J: TRBJ2-3
V: TRBV11-2
size: .
D: .

CDR3: CASSPRAGIEKLFF
DNA: TGTGCCAGCAGCCCCAGGGCAGGGATAGAAAAACTGTTTTTT
J: TRBJ1-4
V: TRBV7-8
size: .
D: .

CDR3: CASSHEEGVRNTEAFF
DNA: TGTGCCAGCAGCCATGAAGAGGGGGTCAGGAACACTGAAGCTTTCTTT
J: TRBJ1-1
V: TRBV3-1/TRBV3-2
size: .
D: .

CDR3: CASRPQGSYNSPLHF
DNA: TGTGCCAGCAGACCGCAAGGGTCCTATAATTCACCCCTCCACTTT
J: TRBJ1-6
V: TRBV27
size: once
D: .

CDR3: CASSFHPESFAEAFF
DNA: TGTGCCAGCAGCTTTCACCCGGAGTCTTTCGCTGAAGCTTTCTTT
J: TRBJ1-1
V: TRBV7-9
size: .
D: .

CDR3: CASSLVFGTHPQETQYF
DNA: TGTGCCAGCAGCTTAGTATTCGGGACTCACCCTCAAGAGACCCAGTACTTC
J: TRBJ2-5
V: TRBV11-2
size: once
D: .

CDR3: CASSVRGAGTQYF
DNA: TGTGCCAGCAGCGTTCGGGGGGCAGGGACCCAGTACTTC
J: TRBJ2-5
V: TRBV9
size: .
D: .

CDR3: CATSDLAGSSYNEQFF
DNA: TGTGCCACCAGTGATTTGGCGGGGAGCTCCTACAATGAGCAGTTCTTC
J: TRBJ2-1
V: TRBV24-1
size: .
D: .

CDR3: CASSPSVEVYEKLFF
DNA: TGTGCCAGCTCACCATCGGTGGAGGTTTATGAAAAACTGTTTTTT
J: TRBJ1-4
V: TRBV18
size: .
D: .

CDR3: CASSMGQLNTEAFF
DNA: TGTGCCAGCAGCATGGGACAGTTGAACACTGAAGCTTTCTTT
J: TRBJ1-1
V: TRBV5-4
size: .
D: TRBD1

CDR3: CATRPSGTGTEQYF
DNA: TGTGCCACCAGACCTTCCGGGACAGGGACCGAGCAGTACTTC
J: TRBJ2-7
V: TRBV24-1
size: .
D: TRBD1

CDR3: CATSDYGSRVYF
DNA: TGTGCCACCAGTGATTACGGGAGTCGAGTCTACTTC
J: TRBJ2-7
V: TRBV24-1
size: .
D: .

CDR3: CAWSPGWTDTQYF
DNA: TGTGCCTGGAGCCCGGGTTGGACAGATACGCAGTATTTT
J: TRBJ2-3
V: TRBV30
size: .
D: .

CDR3: CASSVRQGREQYF
DNA: TGTGCCAGTAGTGTGAGACAGGGACGCGAGCAGTACTTC
J: TRBJ2-7
V: TRBV19
size: .
D: TRBD1

CDR3: CASSPRSQGGNEKLFF
DNA: TGTGCCAGCTCACCCCGCTCACAGGGGGGAAATGAAAAACTGTTTTTT
J: TRBJ1-4
V: TRBV18
size: .
D: TRBD1

CDR3: CASSQEGRGYTF
DNA: TGTGCCAGCAGCCAAGAAGGTAGAGGCTACACCTTC
J: TRBJ1-2
V: TRBV3-1/TRBV3-2
size: .
D: .

CDR3: CASSLVVGGRGYEQYF
DNA: TGCGCCAGCAGCTTGGTTGTAGGGGGGAGAGGCTACGAGCAGTACTTC
J: TRBJ2-7
V: TRBV5-1
size: .
D: .

CDR3: CASRTDNEKLFF
DNA: TGCGCCAGCCGGACAGATAATGAAAAACTGTTTTTT
J: TRBJ1-4
V: TRBV5-1
size: .
D: .

CDR3: CASSQDRSFGEQYF
DNA: TGTGCCAGCAGCCAAGATCGTAGCTTCGGCGAGCAGTACTTC
J: TRBJ2-7
V: TRBV3-1/TRBV3-2
size: once
D: .

CDR3: CASSREGGGWANVLTF
DNA: TGCGCCAGCAGCCGCGAGGGGGGTGGCTGGGCCAACGTCCTGACTTTC
J: TRBJ2-6
V: TRBV5-1
size: .
D: .

CDR3: CASSLSLGVQFF
DNA: TGTGCCAGCAGTTTATCTTTAGGTGTGCAGTTCTTC
J: TRBJ2-1
V: TRBV28
size: .
D: .

CDR3: CASSLRSDNSPLHF
DNA: TGTGCCAGCTCACTTAGGTCGGACAATTCACCCCTCCACTTT
J: TRBJ1-6
V: TRBV18
size: .
D: .

CDR3: CASSPRDTPKGTF
DNA: TGTGCCAGCAGCCCTCGGGACACTCCAAAGGGCACCTTC
J: TRBJ1-2
V: TRBV9
size: .
D: .

CDR3: CASRPGRRNEQFF
DNA: TGCGCCAGCAGGCCGGGACGCCGCAATGAGCAGTTCTTC
J: TRBJ2-1
V: TRBV5-1
size: .
D: .

CDR3: CASSSHDSLGETQYF
DNA: TGCGCCAGCAGCTCCCACGACAGTTTAGGAGAGACCCAGTACTTC
J: TRBJ2-5
V: TRBV5-1
size: .
D: .

CDR3: CASSLLAGMNTEAFF
DNA: TGCGCCAGCAGCTTGTTGGCAGGGATGAACACTGAAGCTTTCTTT
J: TRBJ1-1
V: TRBV5-1
size: .
D: .

CDR3: CASSAKITSNEQFF
DNA: TGTGCCAGCAGCGCGAAGATAACTTCCAATGAGCAGTTCTTC
J: TRBJ2-1
V: TRBV9
size: .
D: .

CDR3: CASSLALVHSPLHF
DNA: TGTGCCAGCAGCTTGGCCTTGGTTCACTCACCCCTCCACTTT
J: TRBJ1-6
V: TRBV5-4
size: .
D: .

CDR3: CASSLKVDMDYGYTF
DNA: TGTGCCAGCAGCTTGAAAGTGGACATGGACTACGGCTACACCTTC
J: TRBJ1-2
V: TRBV5-4
size: .
D: .